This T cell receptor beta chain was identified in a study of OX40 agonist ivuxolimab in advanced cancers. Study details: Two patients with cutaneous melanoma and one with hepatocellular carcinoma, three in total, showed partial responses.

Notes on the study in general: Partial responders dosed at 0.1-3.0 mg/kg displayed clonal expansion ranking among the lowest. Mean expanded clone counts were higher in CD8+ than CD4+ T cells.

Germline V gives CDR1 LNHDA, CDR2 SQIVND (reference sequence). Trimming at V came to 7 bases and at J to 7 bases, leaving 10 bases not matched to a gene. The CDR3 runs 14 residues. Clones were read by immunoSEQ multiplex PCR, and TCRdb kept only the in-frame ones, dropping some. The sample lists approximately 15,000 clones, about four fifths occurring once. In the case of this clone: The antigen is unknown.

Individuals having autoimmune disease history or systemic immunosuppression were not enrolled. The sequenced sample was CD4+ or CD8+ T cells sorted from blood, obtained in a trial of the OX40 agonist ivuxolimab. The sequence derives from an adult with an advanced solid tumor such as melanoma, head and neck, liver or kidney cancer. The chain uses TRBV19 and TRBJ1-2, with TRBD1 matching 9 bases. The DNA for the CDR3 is TGTGCCAGTAATCCGGGACAGGGACTGACTGGCTACACCTTC. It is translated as CASNPGQGLTGYTF.